This T cell receptor (beta chain) stems from a study of T cell changes during pregnancy in multiple sclerosis. Profiling relied on immunoSEQ multiplex PCR, and the TCRdb table lists in-frame clones only, not all of them. The table lists tens of thousands of clones, over 80% of them singletons. The CDR3 length is 12 residues. CDR1 and CDR2 (germline): SGHRS, YFSETQ. Deletions cut 4 bases from V and 10 bases from J, with 12 bases between. The source material was peripheral blood, sampled before pregnancy. The V call is TRBV5-1, the J call TRBJ2-1; unclear D gene. The receptor was isolated from a female donor with multiple sclerosis, enrolled in a pregnancy study. CDR3 DNA: TGCGCCAGCAGCCTGGGGTTACGGGAGCAGTTCTTC. Its protein is CASSLGLREQFF.